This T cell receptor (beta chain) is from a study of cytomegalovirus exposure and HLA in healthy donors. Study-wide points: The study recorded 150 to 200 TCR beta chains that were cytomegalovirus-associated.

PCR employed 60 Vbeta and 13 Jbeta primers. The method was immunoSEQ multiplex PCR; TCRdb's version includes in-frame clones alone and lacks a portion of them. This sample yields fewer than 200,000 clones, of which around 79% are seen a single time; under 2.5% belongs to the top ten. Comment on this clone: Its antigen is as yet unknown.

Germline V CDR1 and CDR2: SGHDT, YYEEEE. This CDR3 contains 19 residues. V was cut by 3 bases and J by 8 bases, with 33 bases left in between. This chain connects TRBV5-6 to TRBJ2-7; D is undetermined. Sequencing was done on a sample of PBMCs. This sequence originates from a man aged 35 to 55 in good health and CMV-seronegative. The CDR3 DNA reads TGTGCCAGCAGCTGGTCCCTATTGTCCGCCTCGAAAATGCGCCTCCAGCAGTACTTC. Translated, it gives CASSWSLLSASKMRLQQYF.